The 30 T cell receptor beta chains below all came from one sample that was sequenced in a study of memory CD8 T cells in hepatitis C reinfection. Time point indicated: late/post reinfection, 12 to 24 weeks after detection. TCR sequencing was done directly ex vivo on sorted cells, without expansion in vitro. The data were produced by immunoSEQ multiplex PCR, yet TCRdb's version contains in-frame clones alone and is incomplete. The sample records some 46,000 clones, approximately 89% being singletons. Sequencing was performed on naive CD8+ T cells sorted from blood. The receptor set was obtained from a man between 18 and 29 years old with hepatitis C virus infection.

In this sample, this clone turned up a few times. The chain employs TRBV2 and TRBJ2-7, with 7 bases lining up with TRBD2. Per the germline V gene, CDR1 is SNHLY and CDR2 is FYNNEI. Unmatched junction bases numbered 3, after V lost 1 base and J lost 3 bases. The CDR3 runs 14 residues. The CDR3 sequence is CASSEERGHYEQYV. CDR3 DNA sequence: TGTGCCAGCAGTGAAGAGCGGGGCCACTACGAGCAGTACGTC.

The chain joins TRBV2 to TRBJ2-1; no clear D. V lost 6 bases, J lost 5 bases, and 14 bases lay in between. This CDR3 comprises 14 residues. Per the germline V gene, CDR1 is SNHLY and CDR2 is FYNNEI. The CDR3 DNA sequence: TGTGCCAGCAGCGAACCCCAAAAAAACAATGAGCAGTTCTTC. Protein sequence: CASSEPQKNNEQFF.

The table lists this clone with a few counts. The chain is built from TRBV13 and TRBJ1-1; unclear D gene. The CDR3 is 14 residues long. Germline V CDR1 and CDR2: PRHDT, FYEKMQ (reference sequence). V lost 6 bases to trimming and J lost 0 bases, with 11 bases between them. CDR3 amino acids: CASRRDDMNTEAFF. The CDR3 DNA reads as TGTGCCAGCAGACGAGATGACATGAACACTGAAGCTTTCTTT.

The CDR3 coding sequence is TGTGCCAGCAGAAAAGACAGCTACGAGCAGTACTTC. Its translation is CASRKDSYEQYF. The V gene is TRBV5-6, the J gene TRBJ2-7; possibly TRBD1 for D (5 bases). CDR1 is SGHDT and CDR2 is YYEEEE in the germline V gene. CDR3 length: 12 residues. Deletions cut 5 bases from V and 3 bases from J, with 9 bases between.

The chain carries TRBV5-4 and TRBJ1-2; 7 bases line up with TRBD1. Germline CDR1 SGHNT, CDR2 YYREEE (reference sequence). The CDR3 runs to 16 residues. The V segment lost 2 bases and the J segment 6 bases; nucleotides outside the gene matches: 13. The chain's CDR3 is CASSFEQGIVADGYTF. In nucleotides, the CDR3 is TGTGCCAGCAGCTTCGAACAGGGGATCGTGGCCGATGGCTACACCTTC.

V and J are TRBV27 and TRBJ1-2; 9 positions match TRBD1. The CDR3 spans 12 residues. CDR1 is MNHEY, CDR2 SMNVEV, per germline (reference sequence). V was pared by 7 bases and J by 8 bases, with 5 bases of the junction left unmatched. CDR3 sequence (DNA): TGTGCCAGCAAACAGGGGGCGGGGGGCTACACCTTC. Translating gives CASKQGAGGYTF.

The chain carries TRBV19 and TRBJ2-1; maybe TRBD1 (5 bases). The CDR3 is made up of 13 amino acids. The V end was cut by 4 bases, the J end by 4 bases, with 8 bases between. Germline assignment: CDR1 LNHDA and CDR2 SQIVND (reference sequence). The CDR3 DNA reads TGTGCCAGTAGTACTGACAGATACAATGAGCAGTTCTTC. It is translated as CASSTDRYNEQFF.

The J gene is TRBJ2-3, the V gene TRBV27, with D possibly being TRBD1 (6 bases). The CDR3 length is 16 residues. Looked up from germline, CDR1 is MNHEY and CDR2 is SMNVEV (reference sequence). Deletions cut 8 bases from V and 1 base from J, with 19 bases between. The CDR3: CASQMGAVLGTDTQYF. The CDR3 DNA reads as TGTGCCAGCCAAATGGGGGCGGTATTGGGCACAGATACGCAGTATTTT.

The CDR3 is CASRETGGDYGYTF. CDR3 DNA: TGTGCCAGCAGGGAAACAGGGGGAGACTATGGCTACACCTTC. V gene TRBV6-1 combines with J gene TRBJ1-2; 8 bases are a match to TRBD1. Trimming at V came to 6 bases and at J to 3 bases, leaving 6 bases not matched to a gene. CDR3 size: 14 residues. Germline CDR1 MNHNS, CDR2 SASEGT.

This clone has a handful of counts. This chain joins TRBV19 and TRBJ2-5, with TRBD2 matching over 10 bases. The CDR3 extends over 16 amino acids. The germline gives CDR1 LNHDA, CDR2 SQIVND (reference sequence). The V and J ends lost 2 bases and 3 bases, in that order; junction bases with no gene match: 6. In DNA, the CDR3 is TGTGCCAGTAGTATATGGCTAGCGGGGGATAAAGAGACCCAGTACTTC. Its protein is CASSIWLAGDKETQYF.

The chain links TRBV2 to TRBJ2-1; 14 bases line up with TRBD2. The CDR3 covers 16 residues. The V gene's germline CDR1 is SNHLY and CDR2 FYNNEI. The V and J ends lost 3 bases and 7 bases, in that order; junction bases with no gene match: 5. The CDR3 DNA follows: TGTGCCAGCAGTGATCCCGGACTAGCGGGAGGTAATGAGCAGTTCTTC. This codes for CASSDPGLAGGNEQFF.

The J gene is TRBJ2-2, the V gene TRBV11-2; 12 nucleotides align to TRBD2. The J segment lost 1 base and the V segment lost 5 bases, leaving 2 bases of the junction unmatched. From germline, CDR1 is SGHAT and CDR2 FQNNGV. The CDR3 covers 16 residues. CDR3 protein: CASSLGLAGNTGELFF. CDR3 in DNA: TGTGCCAGCAGCCTGGGACTAGCGGGGAACACCGGGGAGCTGTTTTTT.

This clone was counted a single time. The chain uses TRBV9 and TRBJ2-3; tentative D call: TRBD2 (7 bases). CDR1 is SGDLS, CDR2 YYNGEE, per germline. The CDR3 loop spans 16 amino acids. V gave up 0 bases and J gave up 2 bases, with 13 bases separating them. CDR3 sequence (DNA): TGTGCCAGCAGCGTAGAGGGGGGGGGCGCCACAGATACGCAGTATTTT. This sequence encodes CASSVEGGGATDTQYF.

The rearrangement links TRBV7-9 to TRBJ2-3; 9 nucleotides line up with TRBD1. V gave up 10 bases and J gave up 4 bases; unmatched junction bases: 12. The CDR3 loop spans 15 amino acids. Germline lookup yields CDR1 SEHNR and CDR2 FQNEAQ (reference sequence). This CDR3 reads CATQKVGQGPDTQYF. CDR3 in DNA: TGTGCCACCCAAAAGGTGGGACAGGGTCCAGATACGCAGTATTTT.

This chain joins TRBV27 and TRBJ2-1, with 10 positions matching TRBD2. This CDR3 spans 17 amino acids. J lost 9 bases, V lost 3 bases, and 14 bases had no gene match. Germline V gene lookup returns CDR1 MNHEY and CDR2 SMNVEV (reference sequence). CDR3 bases: TGTGCCAGCAGTTTCCGCCGGAGCGGGGGGGCCATGGGTGAGCAGTTCTTC. Residues: CASSFRRSGGAMGEQFF.

The chain carries TRBV6-6 and TRBJ1-4; D is unclear. This CDR3 is built from 15 residues. Germline-derived CDR1 and CDR2 are MNHNY and SVGAGI (reference sequence). V lost 10 bases and J lost 0, with 15 bases in between. CDR3 coding DNA: TGTGCCACCACACTAATGATAGCAACTAATGAAAAACTGTTTTTT. Encoded protein: CATTLMIATNEKLFF.

Here the CDR3 DNA reads TGTGCCAGCAGTTTATACAGGGCTCCGACGTACAATGGCTACACCTTC. This encodes CASSLYRAPTYNGYTF. The chain links TRBV28 to TRBJ1-2, with D possibly TRBD1 on 6 matching bases. Looked up from germline, CDR1 is MDHEN and CDR2 is SYDVKM. Trimming pared 1 base from V and 6 bases from J, leaving 18 bases between. CDR3 length: 16 amino acids.

This clone appeared a single time. As DNA, the CDR3 is TGTGCCAGCAGTTTTCCGTCCGGGGAGCTGTTTTTT. Its protein product is CASSFPSGELFF. The genes are TRBV27 and TRBJ2-2; D not resolved. V lost 3 bases and J 6 bases, leaving 5 bases between the germline ends. The CDR3 consists of 12 residues. CDR1 and CDR2 from the germline V gene are MNHEY and SMNVEV (reference sequence).

The chain uses TRBV6-5 and TRBJ2-7, with D uncertain. The V end lost 0 bases, the J end lost 3 bases, and 9 bases lay between the germline ends. Looked up from germline, CDR1 is MNHEY and CDR2 is SVGAGI. CDR3 size: 14 residues. The chain's CDR3 is CASSYSSTVYEQYF. The CDR3 nucleotides read TGTGCCAGCAGTTACTCTAGTACAGTCTACGAGCAGTACTTC.

This chain links TRBV28 with TRBJ2-7, with D maybe TRBD1 (5 bases). CDR3 length: 15 amino acids. V was clipped by 6 bases and J by 3 bases, with 18 bases between them. Germline V gene lookup returns CDR1 MDHEN and CDR2 SYDVKM. The DNA for the CDR3 is TGTGCCAGCAGCCACCGAGTCGTAGGGGTCTACGAGCAGTACTTC. Translating it yields CASSHRVVGVYEQYF.

V and J are TRBV28 and TRBJ2-5; no firm D call. V was shortened by 5 bases and J by 1 base, with 8 bases between the two germline ends. This CDR3 has 13 amino acids. Per germline, CDR1 MDHEN and CDR2 SYDVKM. As DNA, the CDR3 is TGTGCCAGCAGTGTACAGTTCCAAGAGACCCAGTACTTC. It translates to CASSVQFQETQYF. The entire variable domain, with the rest obtained from reference TRBV28 and TRBJ2-5, is as follows: DVKVTQSSRYLVKRTGEKVFLECVQDMDHENMFWYRQDPGLGLRLIYFSYDVKMKEKGDIPEGYSVSREKKERFSLILESASTNQTSMYLCASSVQFQETQYFGPGTRLLVL.

The chain combines TRBV30 with TRBJ1-5; the match to TRBD1 covers 7 bases. The CDR3 contains 14 residues. With 2 bases clipped from V and 2 bases from J, the junction kept 3 bases outside the gene matches. Germline V gene data show CDR1 as GTSNPN and CDR2 as SVGIG (reference sequence). This CDR3 reads CAWSRQGGNQPQHF. CDR3 coding DNA: TGTGCCTGGAGTCGACAGGGAGGCAATCAGCCCCAGCATTTT.

This chain uses TRBV12-1 with TRBJ2-1; the table names TRBD2, a call not compared with the DNA. TRBV12-1 is a documented pseudogene. The CDR3 length is 19 residues. CDR3 protein: CASSPTLFGTSGGINEQFF. Here the CDR3 DNA reads TGTGCCAGCAGCCCAACACTTTTTGGGACTAGCGGGGGGATCAATGAGCAGTTCTTC.

This rearrangement joins TRBV29-1 to TRBJ2-3; tentative D call: TRBD1 (6 bases). This CDR3 has 14 amino acids. In germline, CDR1 is SQVTM, CDR2 ANQGSEA. V was cut by 6 bases and J by 2 bases, with 15 bases left in between. The CDR3 region is CSVYRVSHTDTQYF. The CDR3 coding sequence is TGCAGCGTCTACAGGGTTTCCCACACAGATACGCAGTATTTT.

The genes are TRBV28 and TRBJ2-7; TRBD2 agrees at 8 bases. Germline lookup yields CDR1 MDHEN and CDR2 SYDVKM. V trimming: 5 bases; J trimming: 1 base; junction bases outside the gene matches: 1. This CDR3 contains 13 residues. The CDR3 is CASSLAGSYEQYF. The DNA for the CDR3 is TGTGCCAGCAGTCTAGCGGGTTCCTACGAGCAGTACTTC.

The V call is TRBV27, the J call TRBJ2-3; weak D call: TRBD1 (5 bases). The CDR3 loop spans 15 amino acids. CDR1 and CDR2 from the germline V gene are MNHEY and SMNVEV (reference sequence). The V gene lost 2 bases and the J gene lost 0 bases, with 9 bases spanning the gap. CDR3 region: CASSLRAGSTDTQYF. The CDR3 DNA reads TGTGCCAGCAGTTTAAGGGCAGGGAGCACAGATACGCAGTATTTT.

The rearrangement uses TRBV11-2 and TRBJ2-1; no firm D call. V was shortened by 5 bases and J by 7 bases, with 6 bases between the two germline ends. The germline V gene encodes CDR1 SGHAT and CDR2 FQNNGV. This CDR3 region has 11 residues. The CDR3, as DNA: TGTGCCAGCAGCGTACTGAATGAGCAGTTCTTC. It specifies CASSVLNEQFF.

This clone was picked up one time. The CDR3 DNA reads TGTGCCAGCACCGTCGGGAGTGCATCCTACAATGAGCAGTTCTTC. Translated: CASTVGSASYNEQFF. The chain couples TRBV5-8 to TRBJ2-1; D might be TRBD2 (6 bases). This CDR3 region has 15 residues. The ends were cut back, 6 bases at V and 1 base at J, with 14 bases in the middle. Germline lookup yields CDR1 SGHTS and CDR2 YDEGEE.

V is TRBV11-2 and J is TRBJ2-3; tentatively, D is TRBD1 (5 bases). The V end lost 5 bases, the J end lost 4 bases, and 13 bases lay between the germline ends. CDR1 and CDR2 (germline): SGHAT, FQNNGV. The CDR3 runs 14 residues. The CDR3 bases are TGTGCCAGCAGCCATACAGGTCCCGCAGATACGCAGTATTTT. This translates into CASSHTGPADTQYF.

The chain combines TRBV7-9 with TRBJ1-2, with D maybe TRBD1 (6 bases). V was trimmed by 5 bases and J by 4 bases, leaving 17 bases between them. Germline assignment: CDR1 SEHNR and CDR2 FQNEAQ (reference sequence). The CDR3 contains 15 residues. The CDR3 sequence: CASSPSSQGFYGYTF. DNA of the CDR3: TGTGCCAGCAGCCCCTCTAGCCAGGGGTTCTATGGCTACACCTTC.